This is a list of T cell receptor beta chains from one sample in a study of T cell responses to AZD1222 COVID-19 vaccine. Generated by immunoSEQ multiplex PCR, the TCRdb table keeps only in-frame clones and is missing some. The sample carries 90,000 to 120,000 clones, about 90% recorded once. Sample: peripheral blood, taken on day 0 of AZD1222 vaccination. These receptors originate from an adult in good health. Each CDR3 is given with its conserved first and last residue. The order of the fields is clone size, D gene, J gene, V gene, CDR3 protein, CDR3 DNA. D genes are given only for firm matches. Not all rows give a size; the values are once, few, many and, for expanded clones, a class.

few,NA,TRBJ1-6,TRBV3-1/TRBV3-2,CASSHDRTAQGYNSPLHF,TGTGCCAGCAGCCATGACCGGACAGCCCAAGGCTATAATTCACCCCTCCACTTT
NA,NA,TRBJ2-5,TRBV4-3,CASSQRTSEGETQYF,TGCGCCAGCAGCCAAAGAACGTCGGAGGGGGAGACCCAGTACTTC
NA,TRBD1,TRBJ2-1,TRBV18,CASSPGQNNEQFF,TGTGCCAGCTCTCCGGGACAGAACAATGAGCAGTTCTTC
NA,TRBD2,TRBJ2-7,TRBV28,CASSQGTSGSYEQYF,TGTGCCAGCAGTCAAGGGACTAGCGGATCCTACGAGCAGTACTTC
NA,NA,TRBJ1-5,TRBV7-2,CASSLFGDMSNQPQHF,TGTGCCAGCAGCTTATTTGGGGACATGAGCAATCAGCCCCAGCATTTT
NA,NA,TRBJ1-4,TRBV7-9,CASSSGQPTNEKLFF,TGTGCCAGCAGCTCCGGACAGCCAACTAATGAAAAACTGTTTTTT
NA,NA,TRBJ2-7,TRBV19,CASLGLGGRKGYEQYF,TGTGCCAGCCTGGGGTTGGGGGGCCGAAAGGGGTACGAGCAGTACTTC
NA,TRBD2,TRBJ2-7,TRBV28,CASGREEQYF,TGTGCCAGCGGGAGGGAGGAGCAGTACTTC
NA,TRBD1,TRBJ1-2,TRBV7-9,CASSLASRQGFGDGYTF,TGTGCCAGCAGCTTAGCGTCCCGACAGGGTTTTGGAGATGGCTACACCTTC
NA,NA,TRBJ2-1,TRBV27,CASSLSDRYWNEQFF,TGTGCCAGCAGTTTGTCGGATCGCTATTGGAATGAGCAGTTCTTC
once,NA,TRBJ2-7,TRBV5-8,CASGADASSYEQYF,TGTGCCAGCGGCGCGGACGCGAGCTCCTACGAGCAGTACTTC
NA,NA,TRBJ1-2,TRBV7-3,CASSFGPQVGYTF,TGTGCCAGCAGCTTCGGTCCGCAAGTTGGCTACACCTTC
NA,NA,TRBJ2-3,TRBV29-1,CSVATRNTDTQYF,TGCAGCGTCGCTACTAGAAACACAGATACGCAGTATTTT
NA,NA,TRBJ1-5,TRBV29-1,CSVEMGSNQPQHF,TGCAGCGTTGAAATGGGGTCCAATCAGCCCCAGCATTTT
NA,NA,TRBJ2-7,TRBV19,CASSSPRDGFYEQYF,TGTGCCAGTAGTTCGCCCCGGGACGGATTCTACGAGCAGTACTTC
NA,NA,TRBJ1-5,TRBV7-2,CASSLAQAEPQHF,TGTGCCAGCAGCTTAGCGCAGGCCGAGCCCCAGCATTTT
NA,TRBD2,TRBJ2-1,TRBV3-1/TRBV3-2,CASSPRYSGRAENEQFF,TGTGCCAGCAGCCCAAGATATAGCGGGAGGGCCGAAAATGAGCAGTTCTTC
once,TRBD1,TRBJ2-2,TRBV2,CASSGQGSTGELFF,TGTGCCAGCAGCGGACAGGGGAGCACCGGGGAGCTGTTTTTT
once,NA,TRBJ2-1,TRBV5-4,CASSSGTGVGEQFF,TGTGCCAGCAGCTCTGGGACTGGCGTCGGTGAGCAGTTCTTC
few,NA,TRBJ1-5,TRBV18,CASSPEFNSNQPQHF,TGTGCCAGCTCACCTGAATTTAATAGCAATCAGCCCCAGCATTTT
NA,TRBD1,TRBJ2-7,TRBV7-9,CASSPWDSRPLYEQYF,TGTGCCAGCAGCCCTTGGGACAGTCGACCTTTATACGAGCAGTACTTC
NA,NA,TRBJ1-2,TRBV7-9,CASSLGQVGGSYGYTF,TGTGCCAGCAGCTTAGGTCAAGTAGGGGGTAGCTATGGCTACACCTTC
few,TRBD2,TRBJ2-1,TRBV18,CASSRFFREEGNEQFF,TGTGCCAGCTCAAGGTTTTTTCGGGAGGAGGGCAATGAGCAGTTCTTC
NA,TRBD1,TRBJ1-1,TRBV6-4,CASRQQGAAEAFF,TGTGCCAGCAGGCAACAGGGGGCTGCTGAAGCTTTCTTT
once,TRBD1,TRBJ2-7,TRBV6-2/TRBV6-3,CASSQRTGVSYEQYF,TGTGCCAGCAGTCAAAGGACAGGGGTTTCCTACGAGCAGTACTTC
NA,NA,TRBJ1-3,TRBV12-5,CASGLGPGSRGTGNTIYF,TGTGCTAGTGGTTTAGGTCCGGGCTCCAGGGGTACTGGAAACACCATATATTTT
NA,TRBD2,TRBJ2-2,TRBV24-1,CATSDPGLAPDTGELFF,TGTGCCACCAGTGACCCTGGACTAGCGCCCGACACCGGGGAGCTGTTTTTT
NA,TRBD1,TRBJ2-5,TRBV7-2,CASSLLGTGQETQYF,TGTGCCAGCAGCCTCCTCGGGACAGGGCAAGAGACCCAGTACTTC
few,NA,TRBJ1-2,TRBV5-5,CASSLQGTAGYTF,TGTGCCAGCAGCTTACAGGGTACTGCTGGCTACACCTTC
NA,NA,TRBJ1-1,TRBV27,CASSVVGGAAFF,TGTGCCAGCAGTGTCGTCGGGGGGGCAGCTTTCTTT
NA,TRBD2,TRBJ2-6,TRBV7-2,CASSHRGLAGSSGANVLTF,TGTGCCAGCAGCCACCGGGGACTAGCGGGGAGCTCTGGGGCCAACGTCCTGACTTTC
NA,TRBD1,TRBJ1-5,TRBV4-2,CASSPGTGDYQPQHF,TGTGCCAGCAGCCCAGGGACAGGTGATTATCAGCCCCAGCATTTT
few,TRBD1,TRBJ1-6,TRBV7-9,CASSLGDRANSPLHF,TGTGCCAGCAGCTTAGGGGACAGGGCGAATTCACCCCTCCACTTT
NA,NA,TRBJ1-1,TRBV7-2,CASSRSGRSTEAFF,TGTGCCAGCAGCCGCTCCGGCCGGAGCACTGAAGCTTTCTTT
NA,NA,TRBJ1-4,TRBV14,CASSQDLEGTNEKLFF,TGTGCCAGCAGCCAAGATCTGGAGGGCACTAATGAAAAACTGTTTTTT
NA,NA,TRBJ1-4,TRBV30,CAWSSLSPGLFF,TGTGCCTGGAGTTCCCTGTCCCCCGGGCTGTTTTTT